One T cell receptor beta chain is described in this entry. The data were taken from a study of blood T cell repertoires in COVID-19. Study summary: Italy, Spain and the United States were the sources of the convalescent and acute COVID-19 samples.

The V segment lost 11 bases and the J segment 6 bases; nucleotides outside the gene matches: 7. The germline CDR1 and CDR2 sequences are MNHNY and SVGAGI (reference sequence). The CDR3 consists of 13 residues. This table comes from immunoSEQ multiplex PCR, and its TCRdb copy is limited to in-frame clones, with some not included. Among 150,000 to 200,000 clones, around 76% were seen once, and the ten largest hold 8.4%. This sequence originates from a woman in her 70s with acute or convalescent COVID-19. The sequenced sample was peripheral blood. The chain carries TRBV6-6 and TRBJ1-2, with 12 bases that match TRBD1. CDR3 region: CAVGGDRGHGYTF. In DNA, the CDR3 is TGTGCCGTAGGCGGGGACAGGGGGCATGGCTACACCTTC.